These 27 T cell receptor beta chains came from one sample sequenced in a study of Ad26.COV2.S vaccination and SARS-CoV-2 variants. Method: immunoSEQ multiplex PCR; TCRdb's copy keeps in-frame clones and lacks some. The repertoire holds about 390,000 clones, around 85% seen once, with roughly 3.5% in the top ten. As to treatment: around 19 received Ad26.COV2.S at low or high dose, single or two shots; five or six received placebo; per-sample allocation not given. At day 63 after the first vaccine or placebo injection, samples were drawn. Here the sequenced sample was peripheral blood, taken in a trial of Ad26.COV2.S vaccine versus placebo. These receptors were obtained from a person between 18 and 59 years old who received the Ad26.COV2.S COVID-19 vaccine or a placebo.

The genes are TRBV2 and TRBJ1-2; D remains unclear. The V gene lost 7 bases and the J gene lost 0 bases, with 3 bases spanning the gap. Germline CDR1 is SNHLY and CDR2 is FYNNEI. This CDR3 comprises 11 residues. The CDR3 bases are TGTGCCAGCACTGCTAACTATGGCTACACCTTC. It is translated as CASTANYGYTF.

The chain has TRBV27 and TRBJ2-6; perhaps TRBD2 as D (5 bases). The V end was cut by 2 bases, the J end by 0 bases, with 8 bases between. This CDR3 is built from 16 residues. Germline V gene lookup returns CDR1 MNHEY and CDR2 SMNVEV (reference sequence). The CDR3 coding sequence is TGTGCCAGCAGTTTAACTAGGGTCTCTGGGGCCAACGTCCTGACTTTC. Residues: CASSLTRVSGANVLTF.

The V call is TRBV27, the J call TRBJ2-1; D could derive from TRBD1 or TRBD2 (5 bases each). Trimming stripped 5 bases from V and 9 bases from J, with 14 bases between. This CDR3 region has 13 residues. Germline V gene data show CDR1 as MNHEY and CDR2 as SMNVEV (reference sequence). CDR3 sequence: CASSAGTLSEQFF. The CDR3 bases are TGTGCCAGCAGTGCCGGGACGCTAAGTGAGCAGTTCTTC.

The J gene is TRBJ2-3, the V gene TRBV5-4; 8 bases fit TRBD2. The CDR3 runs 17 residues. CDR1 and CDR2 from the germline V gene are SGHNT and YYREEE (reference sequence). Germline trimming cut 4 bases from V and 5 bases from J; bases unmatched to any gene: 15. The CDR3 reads CASSPWSGGLLEDTQYF. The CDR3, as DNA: TGTGCCAGCAGCCCTTGGAGCGGGGGTTTACTGGAAGATACGCAGTATTTT.

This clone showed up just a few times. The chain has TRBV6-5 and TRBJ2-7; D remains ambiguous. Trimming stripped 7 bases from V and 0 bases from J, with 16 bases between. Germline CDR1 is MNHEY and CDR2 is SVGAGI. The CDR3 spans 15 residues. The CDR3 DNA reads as TGTGCCAGCAAGAGGTTTAAAGAAGGCTCCTACGAGCAGTACTTC. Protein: CASKRFKEGSYEQYF.

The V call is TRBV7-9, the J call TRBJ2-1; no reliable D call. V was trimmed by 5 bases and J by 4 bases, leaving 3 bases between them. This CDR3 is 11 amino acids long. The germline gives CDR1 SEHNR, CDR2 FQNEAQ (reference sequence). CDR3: CASSTYNEQFF. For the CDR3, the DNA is TGTGCCAGCAGCACATACAATGAGCAGTTCTTC.

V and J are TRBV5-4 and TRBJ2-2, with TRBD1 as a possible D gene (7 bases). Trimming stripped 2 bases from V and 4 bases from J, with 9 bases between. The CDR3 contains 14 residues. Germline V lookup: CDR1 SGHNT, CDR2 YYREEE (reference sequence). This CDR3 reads CASSFQGGTGELFF. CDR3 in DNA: TGTGCCAGCAGCTTCCAGGGGGGCACCGGGGAGCTGTTTTTT.

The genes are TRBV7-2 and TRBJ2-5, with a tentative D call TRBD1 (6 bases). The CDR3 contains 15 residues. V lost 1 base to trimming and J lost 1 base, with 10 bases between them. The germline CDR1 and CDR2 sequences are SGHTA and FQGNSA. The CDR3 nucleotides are TGTGCCAGCAGCTTAGGGACAGTAATCCAAGAGACCCAGTACTTC. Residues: CASSLGTVIQETQYF.

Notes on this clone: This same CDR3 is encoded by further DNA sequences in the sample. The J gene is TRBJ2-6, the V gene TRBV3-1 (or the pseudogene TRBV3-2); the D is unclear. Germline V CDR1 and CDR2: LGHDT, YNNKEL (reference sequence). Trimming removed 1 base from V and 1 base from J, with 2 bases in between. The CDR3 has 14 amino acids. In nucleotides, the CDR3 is TGTGCCAGCAGCCAAGGTTCTGGGGCCAACGTCCTGACTTTC. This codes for CASSQGSGANVLTF.

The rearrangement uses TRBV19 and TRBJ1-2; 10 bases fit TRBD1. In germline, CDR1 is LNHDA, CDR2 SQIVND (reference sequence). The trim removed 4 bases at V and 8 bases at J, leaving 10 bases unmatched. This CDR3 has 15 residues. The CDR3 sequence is CASSTNTGTGEGYTF. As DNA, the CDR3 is TGTGCCAGTAGTACGAACACCGGGACAGGGGAAGGCTACACCTTC.

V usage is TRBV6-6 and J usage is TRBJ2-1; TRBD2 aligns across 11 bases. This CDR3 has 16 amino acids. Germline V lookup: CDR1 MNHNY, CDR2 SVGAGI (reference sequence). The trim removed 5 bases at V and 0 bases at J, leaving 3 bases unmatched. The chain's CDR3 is CASSGGTSGSYNEQFF. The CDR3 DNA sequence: TGTGCCAGCAGTGGCGGGACTAGCGGCTCCTACAATGAGCAGTTCTTC.

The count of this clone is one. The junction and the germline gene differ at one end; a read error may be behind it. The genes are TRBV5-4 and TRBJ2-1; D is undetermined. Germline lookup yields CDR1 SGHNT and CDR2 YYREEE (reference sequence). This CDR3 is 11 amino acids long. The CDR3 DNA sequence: TGTGCCAGCGCCTCCGGGTCATTACAGCTCTTC. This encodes CASASGSLQLF.

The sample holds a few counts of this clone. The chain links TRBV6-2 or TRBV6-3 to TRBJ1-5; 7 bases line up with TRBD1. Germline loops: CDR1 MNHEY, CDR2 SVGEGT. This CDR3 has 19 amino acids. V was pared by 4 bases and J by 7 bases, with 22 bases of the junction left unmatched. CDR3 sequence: CASSSPPLRDRLRKQPQHF. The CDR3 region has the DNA TGTGCCAGCAGTTCCCCACCCCTTCGGGACAGATTGAGGAAACAGCCCCAGCATTTT.

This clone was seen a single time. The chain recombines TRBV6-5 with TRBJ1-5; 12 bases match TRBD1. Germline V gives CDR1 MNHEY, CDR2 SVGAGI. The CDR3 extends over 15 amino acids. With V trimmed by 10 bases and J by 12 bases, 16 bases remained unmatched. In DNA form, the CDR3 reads TGTGCCACCTGGTGGGGGACAGGGGGCGAACAGGGCCAGCATTTT. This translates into CATWWGTGGEQGQHF.

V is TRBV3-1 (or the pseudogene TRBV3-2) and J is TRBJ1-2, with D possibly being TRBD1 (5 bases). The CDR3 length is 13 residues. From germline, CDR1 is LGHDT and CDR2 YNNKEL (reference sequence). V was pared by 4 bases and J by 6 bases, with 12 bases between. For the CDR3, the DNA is TGTGCCAGCAGCCGGGTCAGGGCGGATGGCTACACCTTC. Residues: CASSRVRADGYTF.

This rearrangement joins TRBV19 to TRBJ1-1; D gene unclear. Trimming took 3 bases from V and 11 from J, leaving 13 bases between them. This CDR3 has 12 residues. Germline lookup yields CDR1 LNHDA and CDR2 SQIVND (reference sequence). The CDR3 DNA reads TGTGCCAGTAGTATGGAGAGAGGTTTGGCTTTCTTT. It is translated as CASSMERGLAFF.

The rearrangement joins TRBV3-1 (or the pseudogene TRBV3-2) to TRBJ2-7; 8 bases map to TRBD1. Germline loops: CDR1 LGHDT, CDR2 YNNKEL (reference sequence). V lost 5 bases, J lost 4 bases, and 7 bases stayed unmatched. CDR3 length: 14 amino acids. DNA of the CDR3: TGTGCCAGCAGCGGCCGCAGGGGGCGATACGAGCAGTACTTC. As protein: CASSGRRGRYEQYF.

The CDR3 loop reads CASSGTSGGTDTQYF. The CDR3, as DNA: TGTGCCAGCAGTGGGACTAGCGGGGGCACAGATACGCAGTATTTT. The V and J genes are TRBV6-4 and TRBJ2-3; the match to TRBD2 covers 12 bases. This CDR3 comprises 15 residues. Per the germline V gene, CDR1 is MRHNA and CDR2 is SNTAGT. After removal of 4 bases from V and 1 base from J, the junction contained 0 bases not matched to a gene.

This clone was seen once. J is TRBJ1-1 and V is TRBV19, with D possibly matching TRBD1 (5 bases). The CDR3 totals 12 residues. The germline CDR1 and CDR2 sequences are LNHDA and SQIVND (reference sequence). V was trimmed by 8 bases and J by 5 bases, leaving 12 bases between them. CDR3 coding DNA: TGTGCCAGTGTTGACAGCCAAACTGAAGCTTTCTTT. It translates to CASVDSQTEAFF.

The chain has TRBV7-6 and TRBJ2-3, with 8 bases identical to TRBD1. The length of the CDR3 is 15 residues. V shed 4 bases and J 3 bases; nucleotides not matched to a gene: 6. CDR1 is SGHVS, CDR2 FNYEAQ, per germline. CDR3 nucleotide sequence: TGTGCCAGCAGCTATCAGGGGGCAGTGACAGATACGCAGTATTTT. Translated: CASSYQGAVTDTQYF.

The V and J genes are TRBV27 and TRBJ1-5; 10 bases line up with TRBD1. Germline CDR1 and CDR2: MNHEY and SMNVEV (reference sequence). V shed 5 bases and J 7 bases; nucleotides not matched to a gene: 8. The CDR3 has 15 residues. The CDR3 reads CASSIRQGANQPQHF. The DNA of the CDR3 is TGTGCCAGCAGTATTAGACAGGGGGCCAACCAGCCCCAGCATTTT.

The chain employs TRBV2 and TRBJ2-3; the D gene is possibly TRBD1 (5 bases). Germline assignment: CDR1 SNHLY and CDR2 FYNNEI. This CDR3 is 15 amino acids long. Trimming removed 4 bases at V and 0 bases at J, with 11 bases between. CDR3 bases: TGTGCCAGCAGTGCGGGCAGGGCTAGCACAGATACGCAGTATTTT. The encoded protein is CASSAGRASTDTQYF.

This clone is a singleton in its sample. In nucleotides, the CDR3 is TGTGCCATCAGTATGCCGGGACTAGTTAGCGAGCAGTACTTC. Translation: CAISMPGLVSEQYF. The genes are TRBV10-3 and TRBJ2-7; the match to TRBD2 covers 8 bases. J lost 6 bases, V lost 5 bases, and 9 bases had no gene match. Germline loops: CDR1 ENHRY, CDR2 SYGVKD. The CDR3 has 14 amino acids.

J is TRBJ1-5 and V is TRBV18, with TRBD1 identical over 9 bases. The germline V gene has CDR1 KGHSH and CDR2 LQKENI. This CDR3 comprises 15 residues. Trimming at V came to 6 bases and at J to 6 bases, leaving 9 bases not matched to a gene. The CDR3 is CASSQMGDRVQPQHF. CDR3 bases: TGTGCCAGCTCCCAAATGGGGGACAGGGTTCAGCCCCAGCATTTT.

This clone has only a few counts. CDR3 nucleotide sequence: TGTGCCAGCAGTTACAAGGGTTACTATGGCTACACCTTC. Translating gives CASSYKGYYGYTF. V gene TRBV6-5 combines with J gene TRBJ1-2, with D unresolved. The germline V gene encodes CDR1 MNHEY and CDR2 SVGAGI. V was pared by 2 bases and J by 3 bases, with 7 bases between. CDR3 length: 13 residues.

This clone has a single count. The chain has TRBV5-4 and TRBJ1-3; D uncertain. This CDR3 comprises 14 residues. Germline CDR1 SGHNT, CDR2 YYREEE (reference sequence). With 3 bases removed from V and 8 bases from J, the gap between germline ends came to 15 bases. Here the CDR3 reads CASSSRSGWDTIYF. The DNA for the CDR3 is TGTGCCAGCAGCTCGCGGTCGGGGTGGGACACCATATATTTT.

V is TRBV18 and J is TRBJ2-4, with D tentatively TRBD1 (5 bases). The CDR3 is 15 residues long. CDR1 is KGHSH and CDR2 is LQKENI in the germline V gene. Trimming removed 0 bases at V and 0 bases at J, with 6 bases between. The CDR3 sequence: CASSPPGLAKNIQYF. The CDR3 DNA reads TGTGCCAGCTCACCACCGGGGCTAGCCAAAAACATTCAGTACTTC.